This T cell receptor (beta chain) emerged from a study of blood T cell repertoires in COVID-19. Assay used: immunoSEQ multiplex PCR; TCRdb lists only in-frame clones, some missing. The sample records almost 200,000 clones, around four fifths being singletons. The clonotype originates from a man aged 55 to 69 with COVID-19, enrolled during active disease. The sample was peripheral blood.

The CDR3 DNA is TGTGCCACGGCTGGACAGGTTATAGGCTCTGGAAACACCATATATTTT. As protein: CATAGQVIGSGNTIYF. V usage is TRBV7-8 and J usage is TRBJ1-3; 7 bases are shared with TRBD1. V trimming: 10 bases; J trimming: 0 bases; junction bases outside the gene matches: 12. Germline V lookup: CDR1 SGHVS, CDR2 FQNEAQ. This CDR3 has 16 residues. The complete variable domain, with remaining parts taken from reference TRBV7-8 and TRBJ1-3, reads GAGVSQSPRYKVAKRGQDVALRCDPISGHVSLFWYQQALGQGPEFLTYFQNEAQLDKSGLPSDRFFAERPEGSVSTLKIQRTQQEDSAVYLCATAGQVIGSGNTIYFGEGSWLTVV.